This TCR beta chain derives from a study of vaccination and CD4 T cells after COVID-19 (dated by TCRdb to 2022 to 2024). A note on the overall study: Convalescent patients had a positive SARS-CoV-2 result on nasal swab PCR, and of these patients, fewer than ten had mild disease and one had severe disease. The convalescent cohort comprised six males and four females, including two Hispanic individuals, seven Caucasians, two Asians and one multiracial person. Participants got two doses of the Pfizer-BioNTech BNT162b2 vaccine (n=8) or two doses of the Moderna mRNA-1273 vaccine (n=2). Post-COVID blood samples were collected from convalescent patients a median of around 96 days after diagnosis, with a range of roughly 35 to 180 days. Post-vaccine blood samples were obtained a median of around 74 days after the second vaccine dose, with a range of about 14 to 241 days. The cultures were stimulated with overlapping spike peptide pools from SARS-CoV-2 and from the common cold coronaviruses HCoV-NL63, HCoV-OC43 and HCoV-229E. Control cultures used a CEFX viral epitope pool as positive control, an HIV-1 Nef peptide pool as negative control, or no peptide. The spike-specific CD4+ TCR repertoire was compared before and after mRNA vaccination in approximately ten COVID-19 convalescent patients and a handful of infection-naive healthy vaccine recipients. Results and caveats for the whole study, not just this receptor: In convalescent patients, a median around 83% of post-vaccine SARS-CoV-2-reactive clones were detected only after vaccination, and vaccine-specific priming was suggested by this finding. The study included relatively few convalescent patients and did not analyze early timepoints after natural infection. The median number of SARS-CoV-2-reactive clonotypes rose from about 19 after infection to 38 after vaccination, but the change was not significant. Of the vaccine-specific clones found in convalescent patients, nearly all (304 of 307) were mono-reactive for SARS-CoV-2 spike instead of being cross-reactive with common cold coronaviruses.

The table lists this clonotype with a few counts. There is no known antigen for this receptor. Per-base quality was not reported, and no clone a single base away is much larger than it. This specimen's treatment or condition label, per the study, means: roughly 10-day PBMC culture with coronavirus spike peptide pools or control peptides (ViraFEST assay). The ViraFEST assay was used in the study, in which antigen-specific T cells were expanded with peptide pools and expanded clonotypes were subsequently identified by TCR sequencing. Positive SARS-CoV-2 PCR tests in the convalescent patients dated from March to December 2020, before Alpha, Beta and Delta variants emerged in the United States. Two million PBMCs per well were cultured in IMDM with approximately 4.9% human AB serum and 8.5 to 10 IU/ml IL-2, plus 10 ug/ml peptide pools. On days 3 and 7, half of the culture medium was replaced with fresh IL-2-containing medium. CD4+ T cells were isolated after roughly nine days of culture through negative selection using the EasySep CD4+ T cell isolation kit. Ficoll-Paque Plus gradient centrifugation was used to isolate PBMCs from whole blood, and the isolated PBMCs were then either used fresh or cryopreserved at -140C. In general, triplicate wells were set up for every culture condition.

Library preparation was by PCR. DNA from cultured CD4+ T cells underwent TCR sequencing with the Oncomine TCR Beta short-read assay at the Johns Hopkins FTIC core. Genomic DNA was extracted from the cultured CD4+ T cells with the QIAamp micro DNA kit. Oncomine TCR Beta libraries from cultured CD4+ T cells were pooled with unique dual indexes and sequenced on an Illumina iSeq 100. Concerning the study's data processing: Non-productive sequences were removed, and CDR3s that did not start with C, did not end with F or W, or were shorter than 7 amino acids were discarded. Antigen-specific clonotypes were identified with the MANAFEST web application by comparing peptide-stimulated wells with reference and other culture wells. Positive clones required FDR below 0.05, an odds ratio above 5, and productive frequency above 0.1% in at least two of three replicate wells. A clonotype counted as cross-reactive if it showed significant expansion both in the SARS-CoV-2 spike wells and in at least one common cold coronavirus spike condition. Levenshtein distances (stringdist) and unrooted phylogenetic trees (ape) in R version 3.6.1 were used to assess CDR3 homology. TCRdb itself trimmed the public reads at Q25 with fastp, ran MiXCR and retained productive beta chains. Rows are unified per CDR3 protein, each entry keeping the most common DNA and genes. V and J calls and clone size were set by TCRdb, not the authors. The sample data list 20,000 to 25,000 distinct CDR3 sequences, and around 40% of these were observed just once. Approximately 5.3% of the sample comes from the top ten.

Spanning cysteine to phenylalanine, the CDR3 consists of 16 amino acids. The CDR3 DNA has 48 bases and is translated from base 1. For CDR1 and CDR2, the germline V gene lists SGHDT and YYEEEE. A distance of 16 bases separates the germline ends of V and J, which lose 4 bases and 0 bases respectively. This chain joins TRBV5-6 to TRBJ1-2; perhaps TRBD1 is the D gene, with 5 bases matching. This receptor was identified in a human donor who had recovered from COVID-19. The sample consisted of CD4+ T cells from blood, cultured in vitro, taken before SARS-CoV-2 vaccination. The CDR3 protein: CASSPPWGGANYGYTF. The sequence in DNA is TGTGCCAGCAGCCCCCCATGGGGCGGAGCTAACTATGGCTACACCTTC.